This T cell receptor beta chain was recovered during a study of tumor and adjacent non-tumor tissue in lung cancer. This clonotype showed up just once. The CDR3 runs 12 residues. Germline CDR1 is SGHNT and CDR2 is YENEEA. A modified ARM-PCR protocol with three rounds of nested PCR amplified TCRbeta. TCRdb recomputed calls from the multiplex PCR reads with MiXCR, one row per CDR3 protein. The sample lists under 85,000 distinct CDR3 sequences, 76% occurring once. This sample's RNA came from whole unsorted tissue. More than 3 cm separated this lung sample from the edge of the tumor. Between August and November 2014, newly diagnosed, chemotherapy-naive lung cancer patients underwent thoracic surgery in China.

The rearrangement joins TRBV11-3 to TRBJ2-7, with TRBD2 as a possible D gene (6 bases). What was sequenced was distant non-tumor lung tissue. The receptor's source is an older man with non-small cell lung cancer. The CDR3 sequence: CTSSLIRYEQYF. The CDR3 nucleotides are TGTACTAGCAGCTTAATTCGGTACGAGCAGTACTTC.